These T cell receptor beta chains were read from a single sample in a study of regulatory T cells in long-lasting Graves disease. MiXCR, applied by TCRdb to the multiplex PCR reads, yields one record per CDR3 protein. The data contain nearly 350,000 distinct CDR3 sequences, roughly a fifth of them singletons. The sample in question was peripheral blood mononuclear cells (PBMCs), obtained when the disease was refractory, from a patient treated with antithyroid drugs. The receptors stem from a female donor with Graves disease. Each CDR3 is given with its conserved first and last residue. The D gene is left open where the match is weak. Rows give clone size only sometimes, using once, few, many, or a class for an expanded clone.

abundance | v_gene | d_gene | CDR3aa
few | TRBV6-1 | NA | CASRRLGPPTTYEQYF
few | TRBV30 | NA | CAWNRVTEAFF
NA | TRBV10-3 | NA | CAISEGLNTEAFF
NA | TRBV10-2 | NA | CASSESRETQYF
few | TRBV6-1 | TRBD1 | CASSPGTGSLNYNSPLHF
NA | TRBV11-2 | TRBD2 | CASSLTSGFSYNEQFF
many | TRBV3-1 | NA | CASRAAYEQYF
NA | TRBV11-2 | TRBD1 | CASSLTGGSMNTEAFF
many | TRBV2 | TRBD2 | CASSDEGRGGRETQYF
NA | TRBV28 | NA | CASSSMNSYEQYF
NA | TRBV9 | TRBD2 | CASSGVAGVQETQYF
many | TRBV19 | NA | CASSITSSGTQYF
many | TRBV2 | NA | CASTKILASYEQYF
few | TRBV30 | NA | CAWGPGAASGNTIYF
few | TRBV7-9 | TRBD1 | CASSAGGETQYF
few | TRBV7-8 | NA | CASSLRAELRFGETQYF
many | TRBV12-3/TRBV12-4 | NA | CASSPTGRKGGYTF
few | TRBV28 | NA | CASSLLTLRIPTSGNTIYF
NA | TRBV5-1 | NA | CASSLDEGSNQPQHF
many | TRBV28 | NA | CASSDQDRLSTNEKLFF
many | TRBV12-3/TRBV12-4 | TRBD1 | CASSPGGAAGANVLTF
NA | TRBV11-2 | NA | CASSLGPAEQYF
few | TRBV7-9 | TRBD2 | CASSPFGSGIQETQYF
NA | TRBV28 | TRBD2 | CASSLLSSGGWGDEQFF
few | TRBV7-9 | NA | CASSFAWRDNSPLHF
NA | TRBV5-5 | NA | CASSLELGTEAFF
NA | TRBV7-8 | TRBD1 | CASSMGQGIDSPLHF
NA | TRBV4-1 | TRBD1 | CASSQDIQGRQPQHF
NA | TRBV6-1 | TRBD2 | CASKGLAGGNTGELFF